The 11 T cell receptor beta chains below all came from one sample that was sequenced in a study of blood T cells in healthy people across ages. It was with a sample-barcoded 5' primer and a J-beta primer mix that a second PCR of roughly 7 to 12 cycles was run. TCRdb fed the 5' RACE reads into MiXCR, producing one record per CDR3 protein. The repertoire consists of some 1.7 million distinct CDR3 sequences, with under 30% occurring once and the leading ten covering 7.7%. The sequenced sample was blood. Every receptor here comes from a young woman in good health.

This chain connects TRBV5-1 to TRBJ2-1; 7 bases are a match to TRBD2. The J call may be incorrect, as the DNA end agrees better with TRBJ2-7. This CDR3 comprises 16 residues. Germline CDR1 reads SGHRS; CDR2 reads YFSETQ. Here the CDR3 DNA reads TGCGCCAGCAGCGACCTGGGGGGGGGTCCTTACAATGAGCAGTACTTC. Translation gives CASSDLGGGPYNEQYF.

In its sample, this clonotype was seen many times. This chain uses TRBV9 with TRBJ2-7; perhaps D is TRBD1 or TRBD2 (5 bases each). Trimming removed 0 bases from V and 2 bases from J, with 9 bases in between. In germline, CDR1 is SGDLS, CDR2 YYNGEE. The CDR3 sequence is 14 residues long. For the CDR3, the DNA is TGTGCCAGCAGCGTAGCTCAGGGACCCTACGAGCAGTACTTC. Encoded protein: CASSVAQGPYEQYF. The variable domain in full, with the rest retrieved from reference TRBV9 and TRBJ2-7, is DSGVTQTPKHLITATGQRVTLRCSPRSGDLSVYWYQQSLDQGLQFLIQYYNGEERAKGNILERFSAQQFPDLHSELNLSSLELGDSALYFCASSVAQGPYEQYFGPGTRLTVT.

With respect to this clonotype: This may be a read error: a much more frequent sequence differs by one nucleotide. The chain has TRBV29-1 and TRBJ2-7, with TRBD2 matching over 10 bases. The CDR3 runs to 15 residues. The germline V gene has CDR1 SQVTM and CDR2 ANQGSEA. In DNA, the CDR3 is TGCGGCGTTGAAAAACTAGCGGGGTCCACCTACGAGCAGTACTTC. This sequence encodes CGVEKLAGSTYEQYF.

In this sample, this clonotype turned up many times. The J gene is TRBJ2-1, the V gene TRBV4-2, with 13 positions matching TRBD2. The germline V gene has CDR1 LGHNA and CDR2 YNFKEQ. There are 16 residues in the CDR3. J was trimmed by 8 bases and V by 3 bases; bases with no gene match: 7. The CDR3 DNA reads TGTGCCAGCAGCCACGCTACTAGCGGGGGGGCATATGAGCAGTTCTTC. Protein: CASSHATSGGAYEQFF.

The V and J genes are TRBV7-2 and TRBJ1-2; 7 nucleotides line up with TRBD1. Trimming at V came to 2 bases and at J to 0 bases, leaving 3 bases not matched to a gene. Germline CDR1 is SGHTA and CDR2 is FQGNSA. This CDR3 is 15 amino acids long. CDR3 nucleotide sequence: TGTGCCAGCAGCTTATGGGACAGCCCTAACTATGGCTACACCTTC. Amino acids: CASSLWDSPNYGYTF.

There are many counts of this clonotype. J is TRBJ1-5 and V is TRBV6-6; possible D gene TRBD1, 5 bases. The CDR3 is 12 residues long. Germline CDR1 reads MNHNY; CDR2 reads SVGAGI (reference sequence). Between the trimmed V and J ends, which lost 2 bases and 6 bases, there was a span of 5 bases. The CDR3 protein is CASSYGGQPQHF. The CDR3 DNA follows: TGTGCCAGCAGTTACGGGGGTCAGCCCCAGCATTTT.

This clonotype was picked up many times. This chain joins TRBV12-3 or TRBV12-4 and TRBJ2-5; 7 bases are shared with TRBD2. With 5 bases clipped from V and 5 bases from J, the junction kept 8 bases outside the gene matches. The CDR3 loop spans 14 amino acids. The CDR3: CASSAVLASETQYF. The DNA for the CDR3 is TGTGCCAGCAGTGCCGTACTAGCGAGCGAGACCCAGTACTTC.

This clonotype came up many times. The chain recombines TRBV29-1 with TRBJ2-1; D remains unclear. Looked up from germline, CDR1 is SQVTM and CDR2 is ANQGSEA. Deletions cut 3 bases from V and 0 bases from J, with 3 bases between. The CDR3 spans 12 residues. CDR3 in amino acids: CSVEYSYNEQFF. DNA for the CDR3: TGCAGCGTTGAGTACTCCTACAATGAGCAGTTCTTC.

This clonotype was counted between two and nine times. V gene TRBV6-5 combines with J gene TRBJ2-1, with TRBD1 as a possible D gene (6 bases). The CDR3 consists of 14 residues. Germline CDR1 reads MNHEY; CDR2 reads SVGAGI. The V end was cut by 6 bases, the J end by 7 bases, with 16 bases between. The CDR3 reads CASRRTGYRNEQFF. CDR3 DNA sequence: TGTGCCAGCAGGCGCACAGGGTATAGGAATGAGCAGTTCTTC.

In its sample, this clonotype was seen many times. The chain is built from TRBV9 and TRBJ2-1, with D perhaps TRBD2 (6 bases). V gave up 1 base and J gave up 10 bases, with 18 bases separating them. Germline V gives CDR1 SGDLS, CDR2 YYNGEE. CDR3 length: 15 amino acids. The CDR3 DNA is TGTGCCAGCAGCGTATCGGGGGAGCGCGCGAGGGAGCAGTTCTTC. Translating it yields CASSVSGERAREQFF. Filled out from reference TRBV9 and TRBJ2-1, the complete variable domain reads DSGVTQTPKHLITATGQRVTLRCSPRSGDLSVYWYQQSLDQGLQFLIQYYNGEERAKGNILERFSAQQFPDLHSELNLSSLELGDSALYFCASSVSGERAREQFFGPGTRLTVL.

The table lists this clonotype with a few counts. The V call is TRBV28, the J call TRBJ1-1, with TRBD1 matching 7 bases. V shed 10 bases and J 0 bases; nucleotides not matched to a gene: 2. CDR3 size: 12 residues. Germline-derived CDR1 and CDR2 are MDHEN and SYDVKM. In DNA, the CDR3 is TGTGCCAACAGGGGAATGAACACTGAAGCTTTCTTT. It codes for CANRGMNTEAFF.